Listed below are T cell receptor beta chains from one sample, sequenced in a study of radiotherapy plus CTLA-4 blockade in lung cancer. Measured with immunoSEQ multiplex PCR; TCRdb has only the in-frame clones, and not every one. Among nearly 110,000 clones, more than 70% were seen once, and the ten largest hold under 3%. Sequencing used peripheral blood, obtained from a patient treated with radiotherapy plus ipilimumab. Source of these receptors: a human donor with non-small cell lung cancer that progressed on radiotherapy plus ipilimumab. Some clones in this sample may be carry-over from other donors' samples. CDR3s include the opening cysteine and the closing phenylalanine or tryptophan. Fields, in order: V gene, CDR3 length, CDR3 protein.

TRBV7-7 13 CASSPAGNNEQFF
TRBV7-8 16 CASSLGLNRGTGELFF
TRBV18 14 CASSETGKDYGYTF
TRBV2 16 CASSSLSYTGGQPQHF
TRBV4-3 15 CASSLRDREIYEQYF
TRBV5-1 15 CASSLLTSRGGIQYF
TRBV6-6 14 CASTQGQGTVTQYF
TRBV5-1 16 CASSLTSGGVANEQFF
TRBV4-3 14 CASSQEGTVNEQFF
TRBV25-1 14 CASSEYRGAYGYTF
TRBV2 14 CASSDEGGNQPQHF
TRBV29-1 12 CSVGRVRGGYTF
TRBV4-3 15 CASSQAALTNTEAFF
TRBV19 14 CASSETRSTYEQYF
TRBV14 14 CASSQPGREREQYF
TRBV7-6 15 CASSLDRGPNQPQHF
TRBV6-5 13 CASSYAREDGYTF
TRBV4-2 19 CASSQEGLAGGPRTVAQYF
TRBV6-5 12 CASGLTGHEQYF
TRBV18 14 CASSPDVLNTEAFF
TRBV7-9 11 CASSVTGNAFF
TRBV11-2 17 CASSLGRQGAYLGELFF
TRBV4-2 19 CASSQEEGQGGSGANVLTF
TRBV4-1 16 CASSQDGSAGANVLTF
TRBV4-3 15 CASSQDRLGVTEAFF
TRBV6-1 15 CASSEQGPDNSPLHF
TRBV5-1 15 CASSFIAGGYTEAFF
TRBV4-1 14 CASSQELASYEQYF
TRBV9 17 CASSRQPPGATNEKLFF
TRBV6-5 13 CASSYGGDYGYTF
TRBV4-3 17 CASSLLAETGIGNTIYF
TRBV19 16 CASSVEASLTHQPQHF
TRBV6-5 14 CASSRRDSTYEQYF
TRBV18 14 CASSPPYGNEKLFF
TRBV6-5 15 CASSYRAGVLVEQYF
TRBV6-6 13 CASNLQGVEKLFF
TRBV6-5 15 CASSPRRGWKETQYF
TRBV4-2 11 CASSQIDTQYF
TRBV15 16 CATSRGGTGGVDTQYF
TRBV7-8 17 CASSGGLRDRSPSGQYF
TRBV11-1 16 CASSLIGRYSTDTQYF
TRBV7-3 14 CASSPRTEADTQYF
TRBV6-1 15 CASSHGTLNTDTQYF
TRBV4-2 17 CASSQGVAVYSGNTIYF
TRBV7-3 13 CASSIDPTGTQYF
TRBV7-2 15 CASSSRGLSSYEQYF
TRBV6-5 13 CASSVSLRAGYTF
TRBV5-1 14 CASSLMGASTEAFF
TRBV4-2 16 CASSHTQGVPTYEQYF
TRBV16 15 CASSPRSGGEDTQYF
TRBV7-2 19 CASSFVLTHIGLDTGELFF
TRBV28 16 CASSTDREHRVYEQYF
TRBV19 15 CASSIASYSNQPQHF
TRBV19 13 CASSIIPRVEQYF